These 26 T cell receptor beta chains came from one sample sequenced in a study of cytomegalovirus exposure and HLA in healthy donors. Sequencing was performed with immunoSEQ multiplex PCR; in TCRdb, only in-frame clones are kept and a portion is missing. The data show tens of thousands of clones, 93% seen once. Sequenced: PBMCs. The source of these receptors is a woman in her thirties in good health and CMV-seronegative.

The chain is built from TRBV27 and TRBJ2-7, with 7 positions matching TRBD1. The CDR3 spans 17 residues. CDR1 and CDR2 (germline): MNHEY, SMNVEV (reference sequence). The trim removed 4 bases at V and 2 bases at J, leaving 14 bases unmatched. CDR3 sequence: CASSSSQTGSSTYEQYF. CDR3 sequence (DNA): TGTGCCAGCAGTTCTAGCCAGACAGGGAGTAGCACCTACGAGCAGTACTTC.

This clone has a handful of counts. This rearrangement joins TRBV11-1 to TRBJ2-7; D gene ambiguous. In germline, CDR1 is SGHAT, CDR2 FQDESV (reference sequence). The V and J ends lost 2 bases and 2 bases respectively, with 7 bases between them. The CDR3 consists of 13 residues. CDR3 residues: CASSLRLAYEQYF. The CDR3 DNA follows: TGTGCCAGCAGCTTACGTCTCGCCTACGAGCAGTACTTC.

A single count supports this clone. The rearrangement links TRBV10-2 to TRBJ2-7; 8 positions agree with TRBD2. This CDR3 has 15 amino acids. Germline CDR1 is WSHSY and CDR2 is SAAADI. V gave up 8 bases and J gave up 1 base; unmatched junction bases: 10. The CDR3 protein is CASSGAGGGSYEQYF. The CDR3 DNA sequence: TGCGCCAGCTCCGGGGCGGGGGGAGGTTCCTACGAGCAGTACTTC.

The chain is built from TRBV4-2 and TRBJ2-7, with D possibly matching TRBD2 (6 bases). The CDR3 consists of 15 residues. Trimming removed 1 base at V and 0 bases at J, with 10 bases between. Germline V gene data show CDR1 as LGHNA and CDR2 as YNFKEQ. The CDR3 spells CASSQGTGSSYEQYF. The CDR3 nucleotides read TGTGCCAGCAGCCAAGGGACCGGGAGCTCCTACGAGCAGTACTTC.

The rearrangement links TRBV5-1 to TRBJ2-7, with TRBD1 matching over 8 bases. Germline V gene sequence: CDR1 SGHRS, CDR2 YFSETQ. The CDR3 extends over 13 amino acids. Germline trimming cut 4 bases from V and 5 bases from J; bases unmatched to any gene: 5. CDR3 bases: TGCGCCAGCAGCCTCGGACAGGGAAACGAGCAGTACTTC. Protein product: CASSLGQGNEQYF.

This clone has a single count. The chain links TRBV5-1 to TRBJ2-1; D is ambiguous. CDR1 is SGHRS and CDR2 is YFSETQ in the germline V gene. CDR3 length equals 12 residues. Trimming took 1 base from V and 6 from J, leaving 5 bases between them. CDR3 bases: TGCGCCAGCAGCTTGACCGGCAATGAGCAGTTCTTC. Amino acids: CASSLTGNEQFF.

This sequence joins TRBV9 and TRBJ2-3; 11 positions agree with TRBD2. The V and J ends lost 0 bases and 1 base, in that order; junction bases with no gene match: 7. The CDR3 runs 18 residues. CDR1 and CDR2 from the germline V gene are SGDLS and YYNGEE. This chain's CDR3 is CASSVELAGARGTDTQYF. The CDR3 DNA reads TGTGCCAGCAGCGTAGAACTAGCGGGAGCCCGGGGCACAGATACGCAGTATTTT.

CDR3 coding DNA: TGTGCCAGCAGCTCAGGACAGGGGGTGAATGAGCAGTTCTTC. Protein: CASSSGQGVNEQFF. This rearrangement joins TRBV9 to TRBJ2-1; 10 bases agree with TRBD1. This CDR3 is 14 amino acids long. The germline V gene has CDR1 SGDLS and CDR2 YYNGEE. The J segment lost 7 bases and the V segment lost 4 bases, leaving 5 bases of the junction unmatched.

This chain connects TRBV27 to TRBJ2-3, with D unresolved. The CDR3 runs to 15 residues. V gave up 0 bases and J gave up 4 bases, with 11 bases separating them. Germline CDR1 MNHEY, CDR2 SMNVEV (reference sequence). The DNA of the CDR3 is TGTGCCAGCAGTTTATCGATGGGCCTCTCAGATACGCAGTATTTT. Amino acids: CASSLSMGLSDTQYF.

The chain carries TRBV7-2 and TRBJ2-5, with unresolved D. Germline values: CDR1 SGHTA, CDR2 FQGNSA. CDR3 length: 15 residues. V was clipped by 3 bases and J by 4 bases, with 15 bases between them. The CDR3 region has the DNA TGTGCCAGCAGCTTCTCGAGCGAAATCGGAGAGACCCAGTACTTC. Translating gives CASSFSSEIGETQYF.

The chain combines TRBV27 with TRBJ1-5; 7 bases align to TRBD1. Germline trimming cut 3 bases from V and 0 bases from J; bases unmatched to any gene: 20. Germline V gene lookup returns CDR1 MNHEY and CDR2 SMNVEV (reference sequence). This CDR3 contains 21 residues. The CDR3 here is CASSFSSGTEYGPHSNQPQHF. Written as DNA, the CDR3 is TGTGCCAGCAGTTTTTCGTCCGGGACAGAGTACGGGCCCCATAGCAATCAGCCCCAGCATTTT.

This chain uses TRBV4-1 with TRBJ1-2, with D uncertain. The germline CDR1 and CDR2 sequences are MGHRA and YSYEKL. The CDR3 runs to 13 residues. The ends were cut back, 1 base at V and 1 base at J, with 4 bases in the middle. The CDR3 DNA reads TGCGCCAGCAGCCAAGGGCTTAACTATGGCTACACCTTC. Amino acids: CASSQGLNYGYTF.

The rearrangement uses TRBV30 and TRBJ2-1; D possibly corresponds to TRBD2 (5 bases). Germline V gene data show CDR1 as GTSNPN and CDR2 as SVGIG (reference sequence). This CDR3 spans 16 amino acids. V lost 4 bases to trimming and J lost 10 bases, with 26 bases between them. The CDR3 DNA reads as TGTGCCTGGAATTTCGGAGACTACCTCGTCTTGGTGGAGCAGTTCTTC. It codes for CAWNFGDYLVLVEQFF.

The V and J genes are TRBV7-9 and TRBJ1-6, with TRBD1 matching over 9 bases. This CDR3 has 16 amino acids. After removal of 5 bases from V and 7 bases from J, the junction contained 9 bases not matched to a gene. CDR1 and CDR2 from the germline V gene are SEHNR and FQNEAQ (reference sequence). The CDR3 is CASSTQQGAGNSPLHF. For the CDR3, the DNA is TGTGCCAGCAGCACACAACAGGGGGCTGGGAATTCACCCCTCCACTTT.

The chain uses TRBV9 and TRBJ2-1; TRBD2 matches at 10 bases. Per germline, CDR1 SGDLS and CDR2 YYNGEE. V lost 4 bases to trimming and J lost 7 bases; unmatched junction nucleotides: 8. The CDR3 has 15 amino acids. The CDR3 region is CASSTAGGRENEQFF. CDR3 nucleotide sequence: TGTGCCAGCAGCACAGCGGGGGGGCGGGAGAATGAGCAGTTCTTC.

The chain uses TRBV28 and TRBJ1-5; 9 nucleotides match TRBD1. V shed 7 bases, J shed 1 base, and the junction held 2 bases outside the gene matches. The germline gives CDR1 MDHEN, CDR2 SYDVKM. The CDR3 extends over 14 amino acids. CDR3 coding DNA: TGTGCCAGCACCGACAGGGGGAGCAATCAGCCCCAGCATTTT. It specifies CASTDRGSNQPQHF.

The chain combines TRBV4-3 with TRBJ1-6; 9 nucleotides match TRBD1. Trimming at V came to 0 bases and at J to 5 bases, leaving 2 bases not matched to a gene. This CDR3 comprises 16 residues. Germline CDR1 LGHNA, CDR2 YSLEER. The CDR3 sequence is CASSQEGDRDNSPLHF. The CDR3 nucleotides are TGCGCCAGCAGCCAAGAAGGGGACAGGGATAATTCACCCCTCCACTTT.

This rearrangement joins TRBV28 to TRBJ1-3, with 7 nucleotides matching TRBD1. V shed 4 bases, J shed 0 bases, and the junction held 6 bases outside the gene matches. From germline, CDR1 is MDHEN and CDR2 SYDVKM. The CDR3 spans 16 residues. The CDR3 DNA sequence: TGTGCCAGCAGTTCGAATCAGGGGGTCTCTGGAAACACCATATATTTT. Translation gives CASSSNQGVSGNTIYF. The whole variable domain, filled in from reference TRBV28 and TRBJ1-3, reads DVKVTQSSRYLVKRTGEKVFLECVQDMDHENMFWYRQDPGLGLRLIYFSYDVKMKEKGDIPEGYSVSREKKERFSLILESASTNQTSMYLCASSSNQGVSGNTIYFGEGSWLTVV.

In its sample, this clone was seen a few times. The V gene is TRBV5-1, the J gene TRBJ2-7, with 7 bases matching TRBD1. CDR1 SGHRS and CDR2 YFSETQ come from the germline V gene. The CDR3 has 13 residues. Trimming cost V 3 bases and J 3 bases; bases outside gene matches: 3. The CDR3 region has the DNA TGCGCCAGCAGCTCCGGGGACAGCTACGAGCAGTACTTC. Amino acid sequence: CASSSGDSYEQYF.

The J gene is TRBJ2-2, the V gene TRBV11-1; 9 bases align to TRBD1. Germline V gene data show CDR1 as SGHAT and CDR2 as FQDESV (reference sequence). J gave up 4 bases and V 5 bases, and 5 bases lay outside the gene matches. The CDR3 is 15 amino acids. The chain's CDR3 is CASSNRGLSTGELFF. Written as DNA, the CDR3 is TGTGCCAGCAGCAACAGGGGGCTGAGCACCGGGGAGCTGTTTTTT.

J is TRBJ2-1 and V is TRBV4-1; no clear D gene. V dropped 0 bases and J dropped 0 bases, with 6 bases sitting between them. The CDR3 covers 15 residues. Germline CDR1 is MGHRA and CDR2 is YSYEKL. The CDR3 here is CASSQDPSSYNEQFF. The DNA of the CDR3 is TGCGCCAGCAGCCAAGACCCGAGCTCCTACAATGAGCAGTTCTTC.

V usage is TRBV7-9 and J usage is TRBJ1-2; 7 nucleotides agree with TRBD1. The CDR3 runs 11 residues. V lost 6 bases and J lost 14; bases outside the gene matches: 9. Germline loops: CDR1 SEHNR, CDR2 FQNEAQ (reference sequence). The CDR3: CASRPGTEGTF. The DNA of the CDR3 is TGTGCCAGCAGACCCGGGACAGAAGGAACCTTC.

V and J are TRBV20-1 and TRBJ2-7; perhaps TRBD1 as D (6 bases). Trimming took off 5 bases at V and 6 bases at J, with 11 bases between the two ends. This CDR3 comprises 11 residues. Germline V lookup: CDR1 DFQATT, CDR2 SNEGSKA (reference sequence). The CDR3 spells CSAAGVGEQYF. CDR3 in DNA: TGCAGTGCTGCAGGGGTTGGCGAGCAGTACTTC.

The CDR3 sequence: CASRTRGSTNEKLFF. The CDR3 nucleotides are TGTGCCAGCAGGACCAGGGGCTCAACTAATGAAAAACTGTTTTTT. This sequence joins TRBV6-5 and TRBJ1-4; D might be TRBD1 (6 bases). The V and J ends lost 6 bases and 0 bases respectively, with 11 bases between them. This CDR3 contains 15 residues. Germline CDR1 is MNHEY and CDR2 is SVGAGI.

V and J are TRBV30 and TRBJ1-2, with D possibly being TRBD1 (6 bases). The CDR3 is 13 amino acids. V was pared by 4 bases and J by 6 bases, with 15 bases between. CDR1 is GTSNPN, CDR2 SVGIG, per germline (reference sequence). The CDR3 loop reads CAWTRQVLNGYTF. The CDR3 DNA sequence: TGTGCCTGGACCCGACAGGTTCTAAATGGCTACACCTTC.

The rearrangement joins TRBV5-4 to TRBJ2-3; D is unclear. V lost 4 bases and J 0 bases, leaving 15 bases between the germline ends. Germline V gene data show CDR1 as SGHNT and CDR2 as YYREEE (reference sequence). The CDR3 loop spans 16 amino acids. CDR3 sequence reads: CASSPTQPASTDTQYF. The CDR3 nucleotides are TGTGCCAGCAGCCCGACTCAGCCGGCAAGCACAGATACGCAGTATTTT.